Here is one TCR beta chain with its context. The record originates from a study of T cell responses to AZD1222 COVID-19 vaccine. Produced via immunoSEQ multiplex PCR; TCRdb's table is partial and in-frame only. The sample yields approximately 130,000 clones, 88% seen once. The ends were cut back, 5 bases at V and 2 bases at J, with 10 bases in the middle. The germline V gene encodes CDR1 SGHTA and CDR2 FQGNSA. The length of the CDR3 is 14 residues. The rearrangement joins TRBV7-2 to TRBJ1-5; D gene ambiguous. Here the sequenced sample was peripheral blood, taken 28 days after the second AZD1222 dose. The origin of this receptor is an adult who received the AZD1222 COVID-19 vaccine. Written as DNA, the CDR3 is TGTGCCAGCAGCAACACACCAGGCAATCAGCCCCAGCATTTT. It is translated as CASSNTPGNQPQHF.